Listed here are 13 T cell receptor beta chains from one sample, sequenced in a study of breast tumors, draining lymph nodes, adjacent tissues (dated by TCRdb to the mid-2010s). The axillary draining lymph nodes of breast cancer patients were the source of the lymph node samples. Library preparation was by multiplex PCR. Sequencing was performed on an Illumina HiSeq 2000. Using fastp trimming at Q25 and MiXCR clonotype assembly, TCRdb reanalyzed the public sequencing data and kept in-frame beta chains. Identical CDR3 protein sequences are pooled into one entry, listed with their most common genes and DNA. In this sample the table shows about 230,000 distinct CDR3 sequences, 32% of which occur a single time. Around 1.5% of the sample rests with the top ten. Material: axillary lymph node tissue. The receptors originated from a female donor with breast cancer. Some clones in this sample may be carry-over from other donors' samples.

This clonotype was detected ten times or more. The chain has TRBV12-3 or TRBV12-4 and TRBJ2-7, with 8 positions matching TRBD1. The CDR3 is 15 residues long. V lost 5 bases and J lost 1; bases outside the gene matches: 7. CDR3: CASSPGQGLSYEQYF. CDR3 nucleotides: TGTGCCAGCAGTCCCGGACAGGGACTTTCCTACGAGCAGTACTTC.

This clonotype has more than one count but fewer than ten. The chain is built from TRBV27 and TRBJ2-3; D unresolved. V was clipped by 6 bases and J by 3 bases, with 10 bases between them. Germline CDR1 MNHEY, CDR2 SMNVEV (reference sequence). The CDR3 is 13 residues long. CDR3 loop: CASSDRSTDTQYF. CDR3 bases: TGTGCCAGCAGCGATCGGTCAACAGATACGCAGTATTTT.

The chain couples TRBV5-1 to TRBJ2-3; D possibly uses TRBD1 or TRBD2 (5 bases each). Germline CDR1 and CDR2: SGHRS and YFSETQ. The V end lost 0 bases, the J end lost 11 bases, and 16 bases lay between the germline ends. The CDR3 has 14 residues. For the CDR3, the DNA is TGCGCCAGCAGCTTGGGGGACCTAAGTAATGAGCAGTATTTT. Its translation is CASSLGDLSNEQYF.

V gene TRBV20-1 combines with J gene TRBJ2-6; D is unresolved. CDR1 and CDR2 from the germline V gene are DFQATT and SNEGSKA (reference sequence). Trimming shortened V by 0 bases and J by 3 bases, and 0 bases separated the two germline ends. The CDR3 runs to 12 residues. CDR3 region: CSARDGANVLTF. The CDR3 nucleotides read TGCAGTGCTAGAGATGGGGCCAACGTCCTGACTTTC.

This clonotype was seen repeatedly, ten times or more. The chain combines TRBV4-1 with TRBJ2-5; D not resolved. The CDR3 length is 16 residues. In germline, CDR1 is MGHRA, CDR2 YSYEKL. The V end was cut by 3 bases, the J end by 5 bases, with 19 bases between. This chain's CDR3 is CASSHLNAAARETQYF. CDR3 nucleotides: TGCGCCAGCAGCCACCTAAACGCCGCCGCCAGGGAGACCCAGTACTTC.

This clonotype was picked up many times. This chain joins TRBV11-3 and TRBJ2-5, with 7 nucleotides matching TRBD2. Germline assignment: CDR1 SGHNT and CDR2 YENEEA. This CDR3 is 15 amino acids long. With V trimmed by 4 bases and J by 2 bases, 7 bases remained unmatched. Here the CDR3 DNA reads TGTGCCAGCAGCTCCGGGACTACACCTCAAGAGACCCAGTACTTC. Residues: CASSSGTTPQETQYF.

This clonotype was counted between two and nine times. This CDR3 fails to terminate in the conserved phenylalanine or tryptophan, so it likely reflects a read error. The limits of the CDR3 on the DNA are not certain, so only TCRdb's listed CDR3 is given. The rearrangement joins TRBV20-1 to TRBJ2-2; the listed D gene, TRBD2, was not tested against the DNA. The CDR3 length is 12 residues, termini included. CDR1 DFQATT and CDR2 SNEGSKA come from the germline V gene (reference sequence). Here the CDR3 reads CSGMRDTGEPFS.

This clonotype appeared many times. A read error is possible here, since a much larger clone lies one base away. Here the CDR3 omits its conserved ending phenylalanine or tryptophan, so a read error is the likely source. CDR3 in amino acids: CASSLTPSGYGYTL. The CDR3 coding sequence is TGTGCCAGCAGCTTAACCCCTTCAGGGTATGGCTACACCCTC. The chain links TRBV7-8 to TRBJ1-2, with a weak D call TRBD1 (5 bases). CDR3 length: 14 residues. Per germline, CDR1 SGHVS and CDR2 FQNEAQ. V lost 2 bases and J 5 bases, leaving 12 bases between the germline ends.

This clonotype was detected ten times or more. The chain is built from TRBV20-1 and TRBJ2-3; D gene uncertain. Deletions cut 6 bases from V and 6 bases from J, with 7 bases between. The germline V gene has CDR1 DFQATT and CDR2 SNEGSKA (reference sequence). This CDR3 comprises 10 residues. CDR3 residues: CSAKQDTQYF. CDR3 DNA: TGCAGTGCAAAACAGGATACGCAGTATTTT.

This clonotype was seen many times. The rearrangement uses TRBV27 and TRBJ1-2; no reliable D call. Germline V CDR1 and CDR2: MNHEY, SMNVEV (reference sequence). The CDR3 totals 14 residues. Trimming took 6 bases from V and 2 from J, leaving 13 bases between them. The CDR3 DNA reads TGTGCCAGCAGAGGTGTCTCCCAGAACTATGGCTACACCTTC. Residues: CASRGVSQNYGYTF.

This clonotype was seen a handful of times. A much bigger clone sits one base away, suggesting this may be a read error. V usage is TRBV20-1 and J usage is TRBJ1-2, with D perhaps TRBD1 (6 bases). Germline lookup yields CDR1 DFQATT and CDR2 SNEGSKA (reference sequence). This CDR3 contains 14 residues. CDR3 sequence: CSARRLGANSGYTF. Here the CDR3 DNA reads TGCAGTGCTAGAAGGTTGGGGGCTAACTCTGGCTACACCTTC.

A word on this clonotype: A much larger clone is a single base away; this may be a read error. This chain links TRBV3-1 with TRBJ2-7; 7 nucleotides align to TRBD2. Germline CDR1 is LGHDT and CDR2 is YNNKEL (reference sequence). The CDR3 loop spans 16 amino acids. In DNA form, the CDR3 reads TGTGCCAGCAGCCAAGAAGAGGGCGGGAGAGGGTACGAGCGGTACTTC. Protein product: CASSQEEGGRGYERYF.

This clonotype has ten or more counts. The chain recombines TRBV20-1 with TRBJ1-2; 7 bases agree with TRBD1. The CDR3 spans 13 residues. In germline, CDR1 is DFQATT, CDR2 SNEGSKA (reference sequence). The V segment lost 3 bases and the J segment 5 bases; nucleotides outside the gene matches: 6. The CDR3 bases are TGCAGTGCTAGCCCGGGACAGCCATATGGCTACACCTTC. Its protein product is CSASPGQPYGYTF.